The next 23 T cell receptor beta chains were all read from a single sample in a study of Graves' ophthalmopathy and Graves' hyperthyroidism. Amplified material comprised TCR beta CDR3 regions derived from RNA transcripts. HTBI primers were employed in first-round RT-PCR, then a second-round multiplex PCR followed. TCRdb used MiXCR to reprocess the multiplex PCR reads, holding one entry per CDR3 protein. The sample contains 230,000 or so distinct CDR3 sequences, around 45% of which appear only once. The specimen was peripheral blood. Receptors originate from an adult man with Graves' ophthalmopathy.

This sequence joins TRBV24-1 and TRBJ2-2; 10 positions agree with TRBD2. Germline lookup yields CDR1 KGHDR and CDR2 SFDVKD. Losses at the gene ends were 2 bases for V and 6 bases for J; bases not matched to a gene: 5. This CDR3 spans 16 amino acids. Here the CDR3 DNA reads TGTGCCACCAGTGATTGGAGCGGGGGGGCCGCCGGGGAGCTGTTTTTT. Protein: CATSDWSGGAAGELFF.

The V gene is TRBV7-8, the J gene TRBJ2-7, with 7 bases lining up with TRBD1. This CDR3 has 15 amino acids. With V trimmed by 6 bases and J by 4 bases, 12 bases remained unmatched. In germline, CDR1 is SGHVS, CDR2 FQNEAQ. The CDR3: CASRRDRARRYEQYF. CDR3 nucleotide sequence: TGTGCCAGCAGACGGGACAGAGCTCGCCGTTACGAGCAGTACTTC.

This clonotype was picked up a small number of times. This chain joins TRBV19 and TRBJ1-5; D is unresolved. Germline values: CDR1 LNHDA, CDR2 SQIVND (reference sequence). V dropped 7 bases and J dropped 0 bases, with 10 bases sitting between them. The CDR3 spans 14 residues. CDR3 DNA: TGTGCCAGTAATGGAAGGTATAGCAATCAGCCCCAGCATTTT. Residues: CASNGRYSNQPQHF.

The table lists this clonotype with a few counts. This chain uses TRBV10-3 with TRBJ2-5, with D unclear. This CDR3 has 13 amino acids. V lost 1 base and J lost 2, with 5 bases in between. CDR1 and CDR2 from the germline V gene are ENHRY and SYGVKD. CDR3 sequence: CAISELSQETQYF. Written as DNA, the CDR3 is TGTGCCATCAGTGAGTTAAGTCAAGAGACCCAGTACTTC.

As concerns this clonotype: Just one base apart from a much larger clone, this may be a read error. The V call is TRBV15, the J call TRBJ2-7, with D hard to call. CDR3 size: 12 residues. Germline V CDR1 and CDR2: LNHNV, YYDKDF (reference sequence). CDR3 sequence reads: CATSRDPYEQHF. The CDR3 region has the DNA TGTGCCACCAGCAGAGATCCCTACGAGCAGCACTTC.

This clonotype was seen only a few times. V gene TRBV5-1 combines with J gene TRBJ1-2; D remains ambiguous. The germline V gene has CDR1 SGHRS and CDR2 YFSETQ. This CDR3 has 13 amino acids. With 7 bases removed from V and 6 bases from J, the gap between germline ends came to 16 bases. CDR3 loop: CASRRSSVDGYTF. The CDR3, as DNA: TGCGCCAGCCGTCGAAGTTCGGTGGATGGCTACACCTTC. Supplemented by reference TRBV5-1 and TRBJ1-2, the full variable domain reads KAGVTQTPRYLIKTRGQQVTLSCSPISGHRSVSWYQQTPGQGLQFLFEYFSETQRNKGNFPGRFSGRQFSNSRSEMNVSTLELGDSALYLCASRRSSVDGYTFGSGTRLTVV.

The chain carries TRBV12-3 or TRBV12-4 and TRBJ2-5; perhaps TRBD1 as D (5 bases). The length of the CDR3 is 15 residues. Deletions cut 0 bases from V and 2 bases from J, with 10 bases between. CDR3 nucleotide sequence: TGTGCCAGCAGTTTAGCGAACGCAGGGCAAGAGACCCAGTACTTC. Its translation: CASSLANAGQETQYF.

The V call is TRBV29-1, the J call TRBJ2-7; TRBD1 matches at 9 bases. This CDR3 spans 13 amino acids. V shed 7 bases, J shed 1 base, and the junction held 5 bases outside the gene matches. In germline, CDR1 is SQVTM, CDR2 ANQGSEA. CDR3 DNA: TGCAGCGCACAGGGACAGGGATCCTACGAGCAGTACTTC. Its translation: CSAQGQGSYEQYF.

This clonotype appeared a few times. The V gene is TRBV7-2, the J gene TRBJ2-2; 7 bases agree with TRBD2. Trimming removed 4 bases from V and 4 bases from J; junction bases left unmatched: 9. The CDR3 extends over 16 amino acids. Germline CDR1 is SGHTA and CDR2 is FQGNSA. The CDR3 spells CASSSSSGGFTGELFF. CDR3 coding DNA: TGTGCCAGCAGCTCCTCGTCGGGGGGTTTCACCGGGGAGCTGTTTTTT.

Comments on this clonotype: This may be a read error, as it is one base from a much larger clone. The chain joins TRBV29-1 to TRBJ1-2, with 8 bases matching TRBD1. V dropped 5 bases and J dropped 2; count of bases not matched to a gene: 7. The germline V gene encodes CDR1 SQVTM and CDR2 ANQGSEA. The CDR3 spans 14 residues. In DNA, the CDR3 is TGCAGCGTTTGGACAGGGAGAGGAAACTATGGCTACACCTTC. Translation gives CSVWTGRGNYGYTF.

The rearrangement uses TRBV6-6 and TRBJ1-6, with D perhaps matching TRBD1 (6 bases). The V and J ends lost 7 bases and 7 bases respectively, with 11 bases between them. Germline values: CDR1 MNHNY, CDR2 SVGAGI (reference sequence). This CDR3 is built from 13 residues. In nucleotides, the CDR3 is TGTGCCAGCACAGGGGCCGGGAATTCACCCCTCCACTTT. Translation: CASTGAGNSPLHF.

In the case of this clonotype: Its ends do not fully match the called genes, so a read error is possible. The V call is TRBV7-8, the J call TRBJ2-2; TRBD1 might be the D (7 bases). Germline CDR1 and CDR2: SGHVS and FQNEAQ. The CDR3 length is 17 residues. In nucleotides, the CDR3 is TGTGCCAGCAGTGAAGCGGGTGTGAGGGGGCGGACCGGGGAGCCGTTTTTT. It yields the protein CASSEAGVRGRTGEPFF.

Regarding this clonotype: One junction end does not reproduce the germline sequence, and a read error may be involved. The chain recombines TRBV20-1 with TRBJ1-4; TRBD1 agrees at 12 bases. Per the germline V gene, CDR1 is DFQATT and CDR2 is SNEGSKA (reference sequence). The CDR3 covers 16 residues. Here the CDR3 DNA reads TGCAGTGCGCGACGGGGGACAGGGGGCCAGGATGAAAAACTGTCTTTT. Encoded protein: CSARRGTGGQDEKLSF.

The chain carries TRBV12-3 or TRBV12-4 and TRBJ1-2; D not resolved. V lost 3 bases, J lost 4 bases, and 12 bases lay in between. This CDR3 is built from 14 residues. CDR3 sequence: CASSFLARIYGYTF. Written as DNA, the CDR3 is TGTGCCAGCAGTTTTTTGGCCAGAATCTATGGCTACACCTTC.

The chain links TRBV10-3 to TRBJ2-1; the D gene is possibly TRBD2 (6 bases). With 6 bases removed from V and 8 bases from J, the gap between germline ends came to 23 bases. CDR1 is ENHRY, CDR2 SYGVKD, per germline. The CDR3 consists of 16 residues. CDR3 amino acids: CAIRETALGGLDEQFF. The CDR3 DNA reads TGTGCCATCAGGGAGACAGCGCTGGGGGGTCTCGATGAGCAGTTCTTC.

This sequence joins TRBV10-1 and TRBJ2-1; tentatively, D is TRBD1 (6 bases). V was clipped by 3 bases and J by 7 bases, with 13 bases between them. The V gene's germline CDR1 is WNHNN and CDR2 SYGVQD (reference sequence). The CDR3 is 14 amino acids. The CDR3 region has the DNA TGCGCCAGCAGTGACCGAATAGGACAGAATGAGCAGTTCTTC. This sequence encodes CASSDRIGQNEQFF.

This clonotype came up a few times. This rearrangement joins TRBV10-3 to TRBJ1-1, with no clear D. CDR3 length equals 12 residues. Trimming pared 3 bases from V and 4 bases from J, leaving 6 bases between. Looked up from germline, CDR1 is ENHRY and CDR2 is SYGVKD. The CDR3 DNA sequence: TGTGCCATCAGTGACCCGGGCACTGAAGCTTTCTTT. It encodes CAISDPGTEAFF.

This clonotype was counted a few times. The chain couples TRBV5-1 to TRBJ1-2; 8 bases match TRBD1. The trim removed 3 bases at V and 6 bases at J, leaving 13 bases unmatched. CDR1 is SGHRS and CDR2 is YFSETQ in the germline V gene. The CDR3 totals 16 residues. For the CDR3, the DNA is TGCGCCAGCAGCTCGCCCGGACAGGGAATAATCAATGGCTACACCTTC. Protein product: CASSSPGQGIINGYTF.

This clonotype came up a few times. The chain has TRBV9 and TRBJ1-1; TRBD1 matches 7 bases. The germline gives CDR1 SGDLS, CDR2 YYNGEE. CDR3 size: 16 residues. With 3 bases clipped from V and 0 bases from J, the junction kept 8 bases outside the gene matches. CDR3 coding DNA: TGTGCCAGCAGCGCTAGAGGAGGGGGCTTGAACACTGAAGCTTTCTTT. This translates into CASSARGGGLNTEAFF.

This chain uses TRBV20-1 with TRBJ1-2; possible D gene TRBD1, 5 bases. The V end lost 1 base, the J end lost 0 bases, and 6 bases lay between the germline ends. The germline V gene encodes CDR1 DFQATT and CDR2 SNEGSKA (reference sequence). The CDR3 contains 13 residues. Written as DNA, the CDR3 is TGCAGTGCTAGAGGACAGACTAACTATGGCTACACCTTC. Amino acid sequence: CSARGQTNYGYTF.

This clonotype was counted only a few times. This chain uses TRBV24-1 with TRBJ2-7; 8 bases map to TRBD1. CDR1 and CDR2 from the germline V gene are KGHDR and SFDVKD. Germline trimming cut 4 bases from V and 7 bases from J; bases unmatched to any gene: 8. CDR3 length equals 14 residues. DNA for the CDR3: TGTGCCACCAGTGACGTCGGACAGGGTGGGGAGCAGTACTTC. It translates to CATSDVGQGGEQYF.

The CDR3 DNA sequence: TGTGCCAGCAGCTCAGGTCCCCTAGCCGGGGAGCTGTTTTTT. It translates to CASSSGPLAGELFF. This rearrangement joins TRBV7-6 to TRBJ2-2; D call uncertain. The germline V gene encodes CDR1 SGHVS and CDR2 FNYEAQ. Trimming stripped 4 bases from V and 6 bases from J, with 12 bases between. This CDR3 has 14 amino acids.

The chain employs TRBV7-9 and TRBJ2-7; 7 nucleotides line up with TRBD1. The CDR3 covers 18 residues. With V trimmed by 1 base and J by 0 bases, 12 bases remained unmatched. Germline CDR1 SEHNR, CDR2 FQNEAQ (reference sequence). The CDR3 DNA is TGTGCCAGCAGCTTAGAAGCCCCCTCCACAGGGGTCTCCTACGAGCAGTACTTC. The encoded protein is CASSLEAPSTGVSYEQYF.